This T cell receptor (beta chain) was identified in a study of vaccination and CD4 T cells after COVID-19. Study-level background: Median time from COVID diagnosis to post-COVID sampling was roughly 100 days (35 to 161).

Treatment indicated: roughly 10-day PBMC culture with coronavirus spike peptide pools or control peptides (ViraFEST assay). Following culture for more than eight days, CD4+ T cells were isolated by negative selection. V dropped 3 bases and J dropped 4; count of bases not matched to a gene: 8. This CDR3 is built from 15 residues. Germline CDR1 LGHNA, CDR2 YSLEER. Notes on this clonotype: The antigen is undetermined.

At the Johns Hopkins FTIC core, DNA taken from cultured CD4+ T cells was sequenced by way of the Oncomine TCR Beta short-read assay. MiXCR, applied by TCRdb to the PCR reads, yields one record per CDR3 protein. The sample gives 11,000 or so distinct CDR3 sequences, approximately 42% of which show up once; 20% to 25% is in the top ten. Sequencing was performed on CD4+ T cells from blood, cultured in vitro. V and J are TRBV4-3 and TRBJ1-2; 7 bases are a match to TRBD1. The source of this sequence is a human donor who had recovered from COVID-19. The CDR3 DNA reads TGCGCCAGCAGCCAGGATCGACAGGGATTCTATGGCTACACCTTC. It yields the protein CASSQDRQGFYGYTF.